The following is a TCR beta chain sequence with its context. The study ran its PCR with 60 Vbeta and 13 Jbeta primers. Sequencing used immunoSEQ multiplex PCR; TCRdb keeps in-frame clones, though not all of them. The table has approximately 78,000 clones, about 66% seen once. The source of the sample is a study of cytomegalovirus exposure and HLA in healthy donors. With 7 bases removed from V and 3 bases from J, the gap between germline ends came to 10 bases. This CDR3 is built from 13 residues. CDR1 and CDR2 (germline): SNHLY, FYNNEI. The sequencing input was PBMCs. The chain recombines TRBV2 with TRBJ1-3, with D perhaps TRBD1 (6 bases). The receptor was derived from a man in his forties in good health and CMV-seropositive. The CDR3 coding sequence is TGTGCCAGCAAGGCAGGGGTTGGAAACACCATATATTTT. It codes for CASKAGVGNTIYF.